The 14 T cell receptor beta chains given below trace back to one sample, sequenced in a study of shared clonotypes between healthy human individuals (dated by TCRdb to the early 2020s). Libraries were prepared through the immunoSEQ multiplex PCR assay. TCRdb took over this immuneACCESS table, retaining in-frame rearrangements with V and J assigned. Such tables are incomplete; in checked studies, under half of the missing clones stem from an unresolved V gene, and the remainder is unexplained. The sample data list hundreds of thousands of clones, and around 93% of these were observed just once. The ten largest clones represent 24% of the sample. CD8 naive samples were obtained by positive selection for CCR7 among CD45RO-negative cells, yielding a CD45RA+CCR7+ population from which TemRA cells were excluded. Sequencing input: naive CD8+ T cells sorted from blood. The cell subset or site label corresponds to: CD45RA+CCR7+. These receptors originate from a man aged 25 to 40 in good health.

J is TRBJ2-7 and V is TRBV2; 7 bases are a match to TRBD1. There are 16 residues in the CDR3. Germline values: CDR1 SNHLY, CDR2 FYNNEI. V lost 2 bases to trimming and J lost 0 bases; unmatched junction nucleotides: 7. The CDR3 DNA sequence: TGTGCCAGCAGTGAAATAGGTAGGGACAGCTCCTACGAGCAGTACTTC. Translated, it gives CASSEIGRDSSYEQYF.

The rearrangement joins TRBV7-9 to TRBJ2-7, with a weak D call TRBD2 (6 bases). There are 12 residues in the CDR3. Trimming removed 6 bases at V and 3 bases at J, with 9 bases between. Germline V gene lookup returns CDR1 SEHNR and CDR2 FQNEAQ (reference sequence). The CDR3 coding sequence is TGTGCCAGCAGGTCCGGGGGCTACGAGCAGTACTTC. It yields the protein CASRSGGYEQYF.

V is TRBV13 and J is TRBJ1-2, with D perhaps TRBD1 (5 bases). This CDR3 comprises 17 residues. Per the germline V gene, CDR1 is PRHDT and CDR2 is FYEKMQ (reference sequence). Deletions cut 1 base from V and 3 bases from J, with 18 bases between. CDR3: CASSLALEQVIDYGYTF. The CDR3 DNA sequence: TGTGCCAGCAGCTTAGCCTTAGAACAGGTTATCGACTATGGCTACACCTTC.

This clone appeared once. The rearrangement uses TRBV14 and TRBJ2-1; a weak D match, TRBD2 (6 bases). The V end lost 7 bases, the J end lost 6 bases, and 19 bases lay between the germline ends. Germline loops: CDR1 SGHDN, CDR2 FVKESK. The CDR3 has 15 residues. DNA of the CDR3: TGTGCCAGCATAGGTCTGGGAGGCCCCGTCAATGAGCAGTTCTTC. It specifies CASIGLGGPVNEQFF.

This clone was seen once. This chain uses TRBV7-9 with TRBJ2-1, with 9 bases lining up with TRBD2. The CDR3 contains 15 residues. The ends lost 5 bases at V and 2 bases at J; junction bases unmatched: 4. Germline V gene data show CDR1 as SEHNR and CDR2 as FQNEAQ (reference sequence). The CDR3 protein is CASSDSGRTYNEQFF. In DNA, the CDR3 is TGTGCCAGCAGCGATAGCGGGAGAACCTACAATGAGCAGTTCTTC.

This rearrangement joins TRBV4-1 to TRBJ2-7; 8 nucleotides agree with TRBD2. This CDR3 spans 16 amino acids. Looked up from germline, CDR1 is MGHRA and CDR2 is YSYEKL. The ends lost 3 bases at V and 4 bases at J; junction bases unmatched: 11. CDR3 sequence (DNA): TGCGCCAGCAGCCATCAGGCAACTAGCGGATCTTACGAGCAGTACTTC. It codes for CASSHQATSGSYEQYF.

J is TRBJ1-4 and V is TRBV6-1; possibly TRBD1 for D (5 bases). CDR1 MNHNS and CDR2 SASEGT come from the germline V gene. V shed 4 bases and J shed 12 bases, with 12 bases lying between them. The CDR3 loop spans 12 amino acids. For the CDR3, the DNA is TGTGCCAGCAGTGGAAACGGGGCTGAACTGTTTTTT. This codes for CASSGNGAELFF.

The chain has TRBV11-2 and TRBJ2-7; 10 nucleotides match TRBD1. CDR1 and CDR2 from the germline V gene are SGHAT and FQNNGV. V lost 0 bases and J lost 5; bases outside the gene matches: 4. The CDR3 runs 15 residues. CDR3 residues: CASSLEDRGLDEQYF. The CDR3, as DNA: TGTGCCAGCAGCTTAGAAGACAGGGGGCTGGACGAGCAGTACTTC.

The chain recombines TRBV2 with TRBJ2-2; D might be TRBD2 (5 bases). The CDR3 extends over 14 amino acids. V gave up 7 bases and J gave up 1 base, with 10 bases separating them. Germline V lookup: CDR1 SNHLY, CDR2 FYNNEI. Here the CDR3 reads CASTNGKNTGELFF. The CDR3 DNA reads as TGTGCCAGCACAAACGGGAAGAACACCGGGGAGCTGTTTTTT.

This rearrangement joins TRBV27 to TRBJ2-2, with 8 bases fitting TRBD2. The germline V gene has CDR1 MNHEY and CDR2 SMNVEV (reference sequence). This CDR3 has 15 residues. V was clipped by 6 bases and J by 5 bases; unmatched bases: 8. In nucleotides, the CDR3 is TGTGCCAGCAGCCCACGCGGGAGGCGAACCGGGGAGCTGTTTTTT. Protein: CASSPRGRRTGELFF.

V and J are TRBV19 and TRBJ2-7, with TRBD2 matching over 10 bases. Trimming took 5 bases from V and 4 from J; bases not matched to a gene: 11. Germline V gene data show CDR1 as LNHDA and CDR2 as SQIVND (reference sequence). The CDR3 length is 16 residues. CDR3 DNA: TGTGCCAGTAGTCGAAAGGGACTAGCGAGAGGGTACGAGCAGTACTTC. Translating gives CASSRKGLARGYEQYF. Supplemented by reference TRBV19 and TRBJ2-7, the full variable domain reads DGGITQSPKYLFRKEGQNVTLSCEQNLNHDAMYWYRQDPGQGLRLIYYSQIVNDFQKGDIAEGYSVSREKKESFPLTVTSAQKNPTAFYLCASSRKGLARGYEQYFGPGTRLTVT.

The chain has TRBV9 and TRBJ1-4, with D hard to call. This CDR3 is 15 amino acids long. Germline V gene lookup returns CDR1 SGDLS and CDR2 YYNGEE. The ends were cut back, 3 bases at V and 0 bases at J, with 9 bases in the middle. In DNA form, the CDR3 reads TGTGCCAGCAGCGCCCGGTCAGCAACTAATGAAAAACTGTTTTTT. Protein product: CASSARSATNEKLFF. Filled out from reference TRBV9 and TRBJ1-4, the complete variable domain reads DSGVTQTPKHLITATGQRVTLRCSPRSGDLSVYWYQQSLDQGLQFLIQYYNGEERAKGNILERFSAQQFPDLHSELNLSSLELGDSALYFCASSARSATNEKLFFGSGTQLSVL.

Concerning this clone itself: Other nucleotide sequences in the sample specify the same CDR3. The gene calls are TRBV4-1 and TRBJ2-7; 7 bases line up with TRBD2. Germline V gene lookup returns CDR1 MGHRA and CDR2 YSYEKL. This CDR3 is 14 amino acids long. V gave up 0 bases and J gave up 3 bases; unmatched junction bases: 2. The CDR3 DNA is TGCGCCAGCAGCCAAGAGGGCGGGAGCTACGAGCAGTACTTC. Translated, it gives CASSQEGGSYEQYF.

This clone was observed a single time. The V gene is TRBV5-1, the J gene TRBJ2-7; 9 positions match TRBD1. V lost 0 bases, J lost 4 bases, and 5 bases stayed unmatched. This CDR3 is built from 15 residues. Germline CDR1 SGHRS, CDR2 YFSETQ. The CDR3 region has the DNA TGCGCCAGCAGCTTGGAAGGACAGGGGATTTACGAGCAGTACTTC. This sequence encodes CASSLEGQGIYEQYF.